This T cell receptor (beta chain) was profiled in a study of vaccination and CD4 T cells after COVID-19. Findings and caveats of the study: Spike mono-reactivity applied to 304 of 307 vaccine-specific clones detected in convalescent patients. SARS-CoV-2-reactive clonotype medians increased from about 22 to 38, not significantly.

Germline CDR1 reads MGHRA; CDR2 reads YSYEKL. With V trimmed by 6 bases and J by 4 bases, 14 bases remained unmatched. The CDR3 has 16 residues. With the Oncomine TCR Beta short-read assay, DNA from cultured CD4+ T cells was sequenced. CD4+ T cells were cultured, and genomic DNA was extracted from them. TCRdb passed the PCR reads through MiXCR, listing each CDR3 protein once. The table lists about 11,000 distinct CDR3 sequences, roughly 67% of them singletons. To note about this clonotype: Its antigen is not identified.

As for treatment: roughly 10-day PBMC culture with coronavirus spike peptide pools or control peptides (ViraFEST assay). This receptor was obtained from a human donor who had recovered from COVID-19. Sample: CD4+ T cells from blood, cultured in vitro. The genes are TRBV4-1 and TRBJ1-1; 7 nucleotides line up with TRBD1. CDR3 coding DNA: TGCGCCAGCAGGCCGCCTGGAGGGGGCGGAGGCACTGAAGCTTTCTTT. Protein: CASRPPGGGGGTEAFF.